Listed below are T cell receptor beta chains from one sample, sequenced in a study of Tregs in tolerant kidney transplant recipients. Here immunoSEQ multiplex PCR was the method, and the copy in TCRdb shows in-frame clones only, minus some. The table records some 90,000 clones, 90% to 95% of them present only once. Sequenced: CD8+ T cells from blood. These receptors originate from a human donor in good health. The CDR3 runs from the conserved cysteine through the conserved F or W. D genes are given only for firm matches. Expanded clones get a size class; other rows say once, few or many, or leave the size out.

J	size	V	D	CDR3	DNA
TRBJ2-7	.	TRBV6-5	TRBD2	CASSLGLAEQYF	TGTGCCAGCAGTCTTGGACTAGCGGAGCAGTACTTC
TRBJ2-2	few	TRBV19	.	CASSINWENTGELFF	TGTGCCAGTAGTATTAACTGGGAGAACACCGGGGAGCTGTTTTTT
TRBJ2-7	once	TRBV27	TRBD1	CASSPTGGGSYEQYF	TGTGCCAGCAGTCCTACAGGGGGTGGCTCCTACGAGCAGTACTTC
TRBJ1-6	.	TRBV7-2	.	CASSPERVSSPLHF	TGTGCCAGCAGCCCAGAGCGGGTATCCTCACCCCTCCACTTT
TRBJ1-3	.	TRBV7-8	.	CASSFWGEGARNTIYF	TGTGCCAGCAGCTTCTGGGGTGAAGGGGCGCGAAACACCATATATTTT
TRBJ2-5	.	TRBV29-1	.	CSVEGRVPDWETQYF	TGCAGCGTTGAAGGAAGGGTTCCCGATTGGGAGACCCAGTACTTC
TRBJ2-2	.	TRBV7-6	TRBD2	CASTYPLAGGANTGELFF	TGTGCCAGCACCTACCCATTAGCGGGGGGTGCTAACACCGGGGAGCTGTTTTTT
TRBJ2-1	.	TRBV11-2	.	CASSPGGLEQFF	TGTGCCAGCAGCCCAGGGGGGCTTGAGCAGTTCTTC
TRBJ1-5	.	TRBV27	.	CASSTGTWAGNQPQHF	TGTGCCAGCAGTACAGGGACCTGGGCTGGCAATCAGCCCCAGCATTTT
TRBJ1-2	.	TRBV5-4	TRBD1	CASSLVQGANYGYTF	TGTGCCAGCAGCTTGGTACAGGGGGCGAATTATGGCTACACCTTC
TRBJ2-7	.	TRBV11-2	.	CASSFIGGSGEQYF	TGTGCCAGCAGCTTTATCGGGGGCTCGGGCGAGCAGTACTTC
TRBJ2-5	.	TRBV7-3	.	CASSLQGRETQYF	TGTGCCAGCAGCTTACAGGGGCGCGAGACCCAGTACTTC
TRBJ1-2	.	TRBV2	.	CASRIYGYTF	TGTGCCAGCAGGATATATGGCTACACCTTC
TRBJ1-5	.	TRBV27	.	CASSLSRSGQPQHF	TGTGCCAGCAGTTTATCTCGGTCTGGTCAGCCCCAGCATTTT
TRBJ1-2	once	TRBV6-4	.	CASSPGGASGYTF	TGTGCCAGCAGTCCGGGGGGGGCGTCTGGCTACACCTTC
TRBJ2-7	.	TRBV27	.	CASSLGQGAYEQYF	TGTGCCAGCAGTTTAGGGCAGGGAGCCTACGAGCAGTACTTC
TRBJ2-7	.	TRBV30	.	CATGTQDSYEQYF	TGTGCCACCGGGACGCAAGACTCCTACGAGCAGTACTTC
TRBJ2-3	.	TRBV19	.	CASTGRDAGTDTQYF	TGTGCCAGTACAGGAAGGGACGCAGGTACAGATACGCAGTATTTT
TRBJ1-2	.	TRBV27	.	CASSLEPRNYGYTF	TGTGCCAGCAGTTTAGAGCCCCGGAACTATGGCTACACCTTC
TRBJ1-1	.	TRBV30	.	CAWSVTVTEAFF	TGTGCCTGGAGTGTAACGGTCACTGAAGCTTTCTTT
TRBJ1-3	.	TRBV6-5	.	CASSYSQGRPGNTIYF	TGTGCCAGCAGTTACTCGCAGGGTCGGCCTGGAAACACCATATATTTT
TRBJ2-2	.	TRBV4-1	.	CASSQEGPGELFF	TGCGCCAGCAGCCAAGAGGGACCCGGGGAGCTGTTTTTT
TRBJ2-5	few	TRBV5-4	TRBD1	CASSYDRGLMTQYF	TGTGCCAGCAGCTATGACAGGGGCCTCATGACCCAGTACTTC
TRBJ2-7	once	TRBV6-5	.	CASSYGDAGYEQYF	TGTGCCAGCAGTTACGGGGACGCGGGCTACGAGCAGTACTTC
TRBJ2-1	once	TRBV13	TRBD2	CASSSRLADVYNEQFF	TGTGCCAGCAGCTCCCGACTAGCGGACGTCTACAATGAGCAGTTCTTC
TRBJ1-5	.	TRBV25-1	TRBD1	CASSASGQGSNQPQHF	TGTGCCAGCAGTGCATCGGGACAGGGTAGCAATCAGCCCCAGCATTTT
TRBJ2-7	.	TRBV6-6	TRBD1	CASSPWGTVEQYF	TGTGCCAGCAGTCCATGGGGGACAGTCGAGCAGTACTTC
TRBJ2-2	.	TRBV7-9	.	CASTPGGLTGELFF	TGTGCCAGCACCCCCGGGGGGCTCACCGGGGAGCTGTTTTTT
TRBJ1-1	.	TRBV4-1	.	CASSQETRDIMNTEAFF	TGCGCCAGCAGCCAAGAGACCCGGGACATCATGAACACTGAAGCTTTCTTT
TRBJ2-7	.	TRBV2	.	CASSDSYEQYF	TGTGCCAGCAGTGACTCCTACGAGCAGTACTTC
TRBJ2-5	.	TRBV7-9	.	CASSPPDREQETQYF	TGTGCCAGCAGCCCACCTGACCGCGAACAGGAGACCCAGTACTTC
TRBJ2-6	.	TRBV9	.	CASSVGSGANVLTF	TGTGCCAGCAGCGTAGGCTCTGGGGCCAACGTCCTGACTTTC
TRBJ2-2	.	TRBV7-2	TRBD2	CASSLLAGGNTNTGELFF	TGTGCCAGCAGCCTCCTGGCGGGAGGGAACACGAACACCGGGGAGCTGTTTTTT
TRBJ1-2	.	TRBV9	TRBD1	CASSVGGGDRVNYGYTF	TGTGCCAGCAGCGTAGGAGGAGGGGACAGGGTCAACTATGGCTACACCTTT
TRBJ2-3	.	TRBV27	.	CASSILGGDTQYF	TGTGCCAGCAGCATCCTTGGAGGGGATACGCAGTATTTT
TRBJ1-3	.	TRBV30	.	CACDSGSGNTIYF	TGTGCCTGCGACAGCGGCTCTGGAAACACCATATATTTT
TRBJ2-3	.	TRBV5-1	.	CASSPQADTQYF	TGCGCCAGCAGTCCCCAGGCAGATACGCAGTATTTT
TRBJ2-1	.	TRBV29-1	TRBD2	CSVVWRETYNEQFF	TGCAGCGTTGTCTGGCGGGAGACCTACAATGAGCAGTTCTTC
TRBJ1-1	.	TRBV18	TRBD1	CASSPGTYRTGDEENTEAFF	TGTGCCAGCTCACCGGGGACGTACAGGACAGGGGATGAGGAGAACACTGAAGCTTTCTTT
TRBJ2-3	.	TRBV27	.	CASSSSGHTDTQYF	TGTGCCAGCAGTTCCAGCGGACACACAGATACGCAGTATTTT
TRBJ2-1	.	TRBV30	.	CAWRRAQGLEQFF	TGTGCCTGGAGGAGGGCGCAGGGGCTAGAGCAGTTCTTC
TRBJ1-1	.	TRBV6-4	.	CASSESPSQEAFF	TGTGCCAGCAGTGAGTCCCCATCCCAAGAAGCTTTCTTT
TRBJ2-7	.	TRBV5-1	TRBD2	CASSPRLAGGPGHEQYF	TGCGCCAGCAGCCCCCGGCTAGCGGGAGGGCCGGGCCACGAGCAGTACTTC
TRBJ2-1	.	TRBV14	TRBD2	CASSLTSGGRSYNEQFF	TGTGCCAGCAGCCTTACTAGCGGGGGCCGCTCCTACAATGAGCAGTTCTTC
TRBJ2-5	.	TRBV2	TRBD1	CASSVGTVQETQYF	TGTGCCAGCAGCGTAGGGACAGTTCAAGAGACCCAGTACTTC
TRBJ2-7	.	TRBV11-3	.	CASSGHSEQYF	TGTGCCAGCAGCGGTCACAGCGAGCAGTACTTC
TRBJ2-7	.	TRBV19	TRBD1	CASSPRWDRGEQYF	TGTGCCAGTAGTCCGCGGTGGGACAGGGGAGAGCAGTACTTC
TRBJ1-5	.	TRBV19	.	CASSESGTEVYQPQHF	TGTGCCAGTAGTGAAAGCGGGACGGAGGTTTATCAGCCCCAGCATTTT
TRBJ2-5	.	TRBV19	TRBD1	CASRLHRGEQETQYF	TGTGCCAGTAGACTACACAGGGGGGAGCAAGAGACCCAGTACTTC
TRBJ1-2	.	TRBV15	TRBD1	CATSRDQGGYGYTF	TGTGCCACCAGCAGAGATCAGGGGGGCTATGGCTACACCTTC
TRBJ2-1	.	TRBV7-9	.	CASSSVTPYNEQFF	TGTGCCAGCAGTTCCGTTACACCCTACAATGAGCAGTTCTTC